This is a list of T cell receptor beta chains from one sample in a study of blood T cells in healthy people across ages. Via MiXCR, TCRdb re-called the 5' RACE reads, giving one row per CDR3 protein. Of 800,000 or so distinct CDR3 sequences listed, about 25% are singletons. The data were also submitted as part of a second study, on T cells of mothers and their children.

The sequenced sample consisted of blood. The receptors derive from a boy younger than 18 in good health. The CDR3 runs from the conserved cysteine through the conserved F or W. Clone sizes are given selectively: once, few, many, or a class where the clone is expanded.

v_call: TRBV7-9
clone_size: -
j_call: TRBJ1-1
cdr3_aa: CASSGVTGAFTEAFF

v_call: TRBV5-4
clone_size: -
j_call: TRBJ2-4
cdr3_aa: CASSFRMEGHIQYF

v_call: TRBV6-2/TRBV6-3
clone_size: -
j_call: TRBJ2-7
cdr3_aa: CASKVQGGSSYEQYF

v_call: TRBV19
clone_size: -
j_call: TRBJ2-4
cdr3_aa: CASSQGATSKNIQYF

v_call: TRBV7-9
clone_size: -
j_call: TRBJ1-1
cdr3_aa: CASSLARGLRTEAFF

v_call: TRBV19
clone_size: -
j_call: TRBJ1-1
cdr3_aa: CASSIMSGGTEAFF

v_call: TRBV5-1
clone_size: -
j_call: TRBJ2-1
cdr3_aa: CASSLEGADGNEQFF

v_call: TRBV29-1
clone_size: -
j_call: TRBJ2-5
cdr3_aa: CSATGAQETQYF

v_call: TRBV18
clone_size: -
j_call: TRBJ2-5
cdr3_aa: CASSPVVRETQYF

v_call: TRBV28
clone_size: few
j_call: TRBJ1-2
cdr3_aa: CASSFEGGYTF

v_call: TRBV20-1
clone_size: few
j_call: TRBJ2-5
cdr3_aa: CSAGKPPEGETQYF

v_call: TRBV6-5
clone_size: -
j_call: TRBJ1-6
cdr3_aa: CASSRAKRVGSPLHF

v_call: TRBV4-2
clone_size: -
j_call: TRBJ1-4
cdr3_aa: CASSQEIIGGGNEKLFF

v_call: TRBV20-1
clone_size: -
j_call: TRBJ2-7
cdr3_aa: CSASGSGRGSYEQYF

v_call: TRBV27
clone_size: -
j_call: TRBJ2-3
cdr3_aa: CASSSTGAEDTQYF

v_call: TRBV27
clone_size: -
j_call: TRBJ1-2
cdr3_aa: CASSSRGREVDGYTF

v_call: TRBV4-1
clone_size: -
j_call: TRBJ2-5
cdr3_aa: CASSQDNSRTSPLHETQYF

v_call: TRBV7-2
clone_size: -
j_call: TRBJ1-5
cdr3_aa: CASSLEGWSNQPQHF

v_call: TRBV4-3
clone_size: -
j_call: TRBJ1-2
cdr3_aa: CASSRTTGGADYGYTF

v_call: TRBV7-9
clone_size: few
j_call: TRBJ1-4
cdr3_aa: CASSSNAGGDEKLFF

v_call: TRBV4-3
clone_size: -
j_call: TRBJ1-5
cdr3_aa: CASSRQTGSNQPQHF

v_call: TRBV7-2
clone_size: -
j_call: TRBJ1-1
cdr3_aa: CASSSTGGKAEAFF

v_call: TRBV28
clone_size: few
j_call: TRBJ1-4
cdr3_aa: CASTSLGGENGKLFF

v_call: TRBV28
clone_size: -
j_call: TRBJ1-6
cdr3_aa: CASAPTGTGFSPYNSPLHF

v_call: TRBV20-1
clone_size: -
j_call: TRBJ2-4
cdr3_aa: CSARWAGGGFKNIQYF

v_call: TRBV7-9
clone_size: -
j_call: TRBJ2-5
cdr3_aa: CASSVGAEQYF

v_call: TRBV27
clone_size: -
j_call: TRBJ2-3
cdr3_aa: CASSLLTGGNGDTQYF

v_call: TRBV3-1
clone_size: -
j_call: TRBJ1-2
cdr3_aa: CASSPSGRITNYGYTF

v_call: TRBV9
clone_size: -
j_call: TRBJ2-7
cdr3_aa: CASSVGTTAGYEQYF

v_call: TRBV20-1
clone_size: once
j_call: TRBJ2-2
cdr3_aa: CSARGAGTNTGELFF

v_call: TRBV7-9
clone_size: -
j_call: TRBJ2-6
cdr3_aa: CASSPLRAGANVLTF

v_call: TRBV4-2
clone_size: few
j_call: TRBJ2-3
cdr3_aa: CASSQGEEPGLASTDTQYF

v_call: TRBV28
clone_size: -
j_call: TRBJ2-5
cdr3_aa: CASSLRLAGGQETQYF

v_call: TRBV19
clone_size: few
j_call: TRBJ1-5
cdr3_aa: CASSIDAGNQPQHF

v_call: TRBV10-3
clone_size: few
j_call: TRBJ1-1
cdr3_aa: CAIRPSGGASEAFF

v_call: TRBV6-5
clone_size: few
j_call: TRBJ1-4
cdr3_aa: CASSYSPNRDGEKLFF

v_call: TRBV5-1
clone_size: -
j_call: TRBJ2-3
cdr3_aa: CASSLSAGSADTQYF

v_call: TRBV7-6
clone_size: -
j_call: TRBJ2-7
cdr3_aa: CASSLEAGGPYEQYF

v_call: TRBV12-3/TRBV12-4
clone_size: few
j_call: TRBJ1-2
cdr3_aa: CASSLDGTAVGYTF

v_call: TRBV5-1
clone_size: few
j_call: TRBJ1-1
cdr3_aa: CASSHGQGLNTEAFF

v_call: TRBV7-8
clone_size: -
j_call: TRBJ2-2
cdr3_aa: CASSQTANTGELFF

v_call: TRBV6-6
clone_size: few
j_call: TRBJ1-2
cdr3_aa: CASTGAMTGYTF

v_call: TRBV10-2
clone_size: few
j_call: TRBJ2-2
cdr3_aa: CASRQNRAYTGELFF

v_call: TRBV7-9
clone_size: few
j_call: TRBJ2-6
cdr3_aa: CASSRDTGRSGANVLTF

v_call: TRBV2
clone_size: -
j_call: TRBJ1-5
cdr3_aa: CASGGQGLQPQHF

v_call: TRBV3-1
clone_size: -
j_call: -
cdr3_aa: CASSQDLGLSYEQYF

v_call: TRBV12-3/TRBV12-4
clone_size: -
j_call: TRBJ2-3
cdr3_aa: CASTPFPSGTDTQYF

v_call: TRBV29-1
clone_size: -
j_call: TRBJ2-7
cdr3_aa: CSVENYGTGGWEQYF